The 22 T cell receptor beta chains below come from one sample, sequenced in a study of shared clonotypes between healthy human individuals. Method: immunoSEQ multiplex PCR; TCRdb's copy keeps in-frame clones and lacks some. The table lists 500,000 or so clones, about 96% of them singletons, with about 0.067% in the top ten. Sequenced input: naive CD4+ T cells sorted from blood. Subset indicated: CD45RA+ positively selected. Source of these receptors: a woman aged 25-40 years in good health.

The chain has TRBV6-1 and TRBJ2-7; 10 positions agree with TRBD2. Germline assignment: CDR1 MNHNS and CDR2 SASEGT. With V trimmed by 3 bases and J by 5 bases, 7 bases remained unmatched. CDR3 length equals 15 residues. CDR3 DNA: TGTGCCAGCAGTGACCGGAGCGGGAGGGCCCACGAGCAGTACTTC. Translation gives CASSDRSGRAHEQYF.

CDR3 residues: CASSETQAGSEQFF. CDR3 bases: TGTGCCAGCAGTGAAACACAAGCAGGGAGTGAGCAGTTCTTC. The genes are TRBV2 and TRBJ2-1; D might be TRBD1 or TRBD2, each matching 5 bases. V shed 2 bases and J shed 9 bases, with 14 bases lying between them. Germline CDR1 SNHLY, CDR2 FYNNEI. This CDR3 comprises 14 residues.

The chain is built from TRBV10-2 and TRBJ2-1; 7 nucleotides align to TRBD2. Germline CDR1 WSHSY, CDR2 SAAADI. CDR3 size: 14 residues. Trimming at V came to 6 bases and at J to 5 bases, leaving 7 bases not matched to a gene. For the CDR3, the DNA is TGCGCCAGCAGCTGGGGAGGGCCAGACAATGAGCAGTTCTTC. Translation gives CASSWGGPDNEQFF.

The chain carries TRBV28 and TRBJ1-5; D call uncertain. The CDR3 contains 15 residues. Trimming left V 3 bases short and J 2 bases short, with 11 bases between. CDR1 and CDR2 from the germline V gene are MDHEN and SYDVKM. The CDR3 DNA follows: TGTGCCAGCAGTTTGGGAGTGGTGGGCAATCAGCCCCAGCATTTT. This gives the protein CASSLGVVGNQPQHF.

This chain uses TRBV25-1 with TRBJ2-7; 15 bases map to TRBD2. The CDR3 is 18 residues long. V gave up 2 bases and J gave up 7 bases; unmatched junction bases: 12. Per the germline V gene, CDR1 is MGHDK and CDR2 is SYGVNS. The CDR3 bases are TGTGCCAGCAGTGAAAGAACAGGGACTAGCGGGAGGCTTGGGGAGCAGTACTTC. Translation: CASSERTGTSGRLGEQYF.

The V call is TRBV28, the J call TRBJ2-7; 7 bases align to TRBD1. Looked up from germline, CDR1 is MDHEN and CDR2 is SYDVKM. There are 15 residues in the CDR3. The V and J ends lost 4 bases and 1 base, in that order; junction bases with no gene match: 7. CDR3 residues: CASSSPGQPSYEQYF. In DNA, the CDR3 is TGTGCCAGCAGTTCCCCGGGACAGCCGTCCTACGAGCAGTACTTC.

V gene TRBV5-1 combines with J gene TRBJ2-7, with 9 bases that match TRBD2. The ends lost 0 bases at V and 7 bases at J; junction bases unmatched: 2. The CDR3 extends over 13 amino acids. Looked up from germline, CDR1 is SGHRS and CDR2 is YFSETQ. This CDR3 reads CASSLAAGGEQYF. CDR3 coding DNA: TGCGCCAGCAGCTTGGCTGCGGGAGGGGAGCAGTACTTC.

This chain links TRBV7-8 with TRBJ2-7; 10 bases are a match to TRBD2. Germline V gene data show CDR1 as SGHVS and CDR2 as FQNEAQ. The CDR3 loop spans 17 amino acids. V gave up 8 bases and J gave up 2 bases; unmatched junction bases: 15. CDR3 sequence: CASWGPLAGEATYEQYF. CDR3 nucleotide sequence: TGTGCCAGCTGGGGCCCGCTAGCGGGAGAAGCTACCTACGAGCAGTACTTC.

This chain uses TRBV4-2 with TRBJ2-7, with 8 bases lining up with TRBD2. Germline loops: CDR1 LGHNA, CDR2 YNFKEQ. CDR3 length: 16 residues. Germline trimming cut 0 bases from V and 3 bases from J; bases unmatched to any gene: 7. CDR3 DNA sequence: TGTGCCAGCAGCCAAGAACCAGGACTAGCCGGCTACGAGCAGTACTTC. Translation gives CASSQEPGLAGYEQYF.

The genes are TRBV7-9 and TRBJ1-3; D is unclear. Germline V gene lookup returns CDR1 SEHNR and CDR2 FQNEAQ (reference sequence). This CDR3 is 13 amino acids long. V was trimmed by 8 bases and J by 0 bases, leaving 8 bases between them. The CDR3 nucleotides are TGTGCCAGCCTCCGTGGCTCTGGAAACACCATATATTTT. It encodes CASLRGSGNTIYF.

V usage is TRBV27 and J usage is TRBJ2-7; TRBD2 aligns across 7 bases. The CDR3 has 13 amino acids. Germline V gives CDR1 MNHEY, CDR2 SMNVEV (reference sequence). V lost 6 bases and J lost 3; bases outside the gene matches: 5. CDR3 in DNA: TGTGCCAGCAGGGCTAGCGGTATCTACGAGCAGTACTTC. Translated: CASRASGIYEQYF.

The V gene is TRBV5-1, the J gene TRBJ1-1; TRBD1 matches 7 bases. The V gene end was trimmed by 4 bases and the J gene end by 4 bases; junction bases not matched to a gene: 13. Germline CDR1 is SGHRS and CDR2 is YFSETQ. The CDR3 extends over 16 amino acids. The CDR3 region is CASSDHRGIRPTEAFF. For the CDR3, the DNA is TGCGCCAGCAGCGATCACAGGGGTATTAGACCCACTGAAGCTTTCTTT.

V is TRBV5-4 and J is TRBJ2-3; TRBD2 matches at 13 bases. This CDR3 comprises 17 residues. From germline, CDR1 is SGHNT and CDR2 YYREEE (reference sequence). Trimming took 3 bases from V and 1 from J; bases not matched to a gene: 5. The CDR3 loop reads CASSSAGTSGGTDTQYF. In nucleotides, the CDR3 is TGTGCCAGCAGCTCCGCCGGGACTAGCGGGGGCACAGATACGCAGTATTTT.

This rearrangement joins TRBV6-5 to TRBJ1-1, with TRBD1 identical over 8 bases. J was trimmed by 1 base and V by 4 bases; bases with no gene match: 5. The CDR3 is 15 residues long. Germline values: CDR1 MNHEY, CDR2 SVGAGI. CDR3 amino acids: CASSSSGTGNTEAFF. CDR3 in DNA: TGTGCCAGCAGTTCCTCCGGGACAGGGAACACTGAAGCTTTCTTT.

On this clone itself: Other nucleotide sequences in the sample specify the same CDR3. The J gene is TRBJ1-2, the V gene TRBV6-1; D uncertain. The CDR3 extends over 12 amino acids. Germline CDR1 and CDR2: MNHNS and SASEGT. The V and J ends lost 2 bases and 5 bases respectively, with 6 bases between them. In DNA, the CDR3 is TGTGCCAGCAGTGAAAATCTTTATGGCTACACCTTC. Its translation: CASSENLYGYTF.

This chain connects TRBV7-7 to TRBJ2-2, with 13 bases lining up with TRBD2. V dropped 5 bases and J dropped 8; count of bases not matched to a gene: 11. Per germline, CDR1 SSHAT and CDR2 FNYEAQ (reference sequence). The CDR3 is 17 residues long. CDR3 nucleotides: TGTGCCAGCAGCACCGGGGGGACTAGCGGGATGGTTGGGGAGCTGTTTTTT. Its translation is CASSTGGTSGMVGELFF.

Here the CDR3 reads CASSLVALTGFNQPQHF. The CDR3 nucleotides are TGTGCCAGCAGCTTAGTGGCCCTGACAGGCTTCAATCAGCCCCAGCATTTT. The chain uses TRBV7-9 and TRBJ1-5, with D tentatively TRBD1 (6 bases). The CDR3 has 17 amino acids. CDR1 and CDR2 from the germline V gene are SEHNR and FQNEAQ (reference sequence). V shed 1 base and J shed 3 bases, with 16 bases lying between them.

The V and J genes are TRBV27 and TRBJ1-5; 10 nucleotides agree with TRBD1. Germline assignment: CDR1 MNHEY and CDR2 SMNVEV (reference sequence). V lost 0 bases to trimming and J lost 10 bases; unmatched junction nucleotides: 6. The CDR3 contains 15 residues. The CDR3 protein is CASSLSRDRGQPQHF. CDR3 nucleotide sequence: TGTGCCAGCAGTTTATCTCGGGACAGGGGCCAACCCCAGCATTTT.

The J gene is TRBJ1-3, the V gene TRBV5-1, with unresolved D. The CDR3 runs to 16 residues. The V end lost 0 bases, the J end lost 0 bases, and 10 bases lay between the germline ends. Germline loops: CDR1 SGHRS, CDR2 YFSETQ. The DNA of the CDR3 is TGCGCCAGCAGCTTGGGTGTCACCAGCTCTGGAAACACCATATATTTT. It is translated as CASSLGVTSSGNTIYF.

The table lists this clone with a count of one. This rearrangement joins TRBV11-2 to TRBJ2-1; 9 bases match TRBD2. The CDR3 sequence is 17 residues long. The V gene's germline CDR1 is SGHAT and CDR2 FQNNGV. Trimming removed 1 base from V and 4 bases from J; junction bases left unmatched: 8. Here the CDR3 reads CASSLVGSGSSYNEQFF. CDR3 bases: TGTGCCAGCAGCTTAGTTGGTAGCGGGAGTTCTTACAATGAGCAGTTCTTC.

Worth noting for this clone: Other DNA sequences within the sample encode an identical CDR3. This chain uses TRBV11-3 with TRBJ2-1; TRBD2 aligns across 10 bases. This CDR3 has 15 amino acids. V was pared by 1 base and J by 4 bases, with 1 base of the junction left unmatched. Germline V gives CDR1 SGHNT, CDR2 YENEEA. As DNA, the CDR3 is TGTGCCAGCAGCTTAGGGACTAGCGGTTACAATGAGCAGTTCTTC. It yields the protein CASSLGTSGYNEQFF.

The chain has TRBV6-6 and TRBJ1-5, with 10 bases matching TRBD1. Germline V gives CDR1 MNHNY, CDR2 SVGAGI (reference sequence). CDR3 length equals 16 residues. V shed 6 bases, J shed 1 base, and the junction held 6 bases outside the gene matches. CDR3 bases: TGTGCCAGCAGAGGGGACAGGGGCCGCAGCAATCAGCCCCAGCATTTT. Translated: CASRGDRGRSNQPQHF.